A single sample gave rise to the 20 T cell receptor beta chains below, sequenced in a study of cytomegalovirus exposure and HLA in healthy donors. The PCR used 60 Vbeta and 13 Jbeta primers. Measured with immunoSEQ multiplex PCR; TCRdb has only the in-frame clones, and not every one. Of roughly 190,000 clones listed, 65% to 85% are singletons. Sequenced material: PBMCs. The source is a man aged 18 to 30 in good health and CMV-seronegative.

The rearrangement uses TRBV4-1 and TRBJ2-5; D might be TRBD1 (5 bases). The closer fit of TRBJ2-7 to the DNA end suggests the J call may be wrong. The CDR3 is 15 amino acids. Germline CDR1 is MGHRA and CDR2 is YSYEKL. The CDR3 DNA reads as TGCGCCAGCAGCCTGGCGGCAGGGCCACTCTACGAGCAGTACTTC. Translation gives CASSLAAGPLYEQYF.

This sequence joins TRBV4-1 and TRBJ1-4; D remains ambiguous. CDR1 and CDR2 from the germline V gene are MGHRA and YSYEKL. This CDR3 region has 15 residues. The V gene lost 3 bases and the J gene lost 4 bases, with 12 bases spanning the gap. As DNA, the CDR3 is TGCGCCAGCAGCCACCTACCCGGCGGTAATGAAAAACTGTTTTTT. It specifies CASSHLPGGNEKLFF.

This clone showed up just a few times. The V and J genes are TRBV5-6 and TRBJ1-5, with unresolved D. Germline CDR1 SGHDT, CDR2 YYEEEE. The V gene lost 1 base and the J gene lost 6 bases, with 8 bases spanning the gap. The CDR3 is 13 residues long. The CDR3 bases are TGTGCCAGCAGCTTGCATCCCAGTCAGCCCCAGCATTTT. Residues: CASSLHPSQPQHF.

Points on this clone: The junction does not match germline at one end; this may be a read error. The CDR3 loop reads CASREGLAGQETQYF. The DNA for the CDR3 is TGTGCCAGCAGAGAAGGACTAGCGGGGCAAGAGACCCAGTACTTC. This chain connects TRBV2 to TRBJ2-5, with 12 positions matching TRBD2. The CDR3 is 15 residues long. Germline CDR1 and CDR2: SNHLY and FYNNEI.

V is TRBV10-3 and J is TRBJ1-5, with D hard to call. V lost 11 bases, J lost 7 bases, and 12 bases lay in between. Germline V gene lookup returns CDR1 ENHRY and CDR2 SYGVKD. The CDR3 spans 11 residues. The CDR3 here is CASGENQPQHF. The CDR3 DNA sequence: TGTGCCTCGGGAGAAAACCAGCCCCAGCATTTT.

The J gene is TRBJ1-3, the V gene TRBV4-3, with TRBD1 identical over 7 bases. The CDR3 consists of 16 residues. CDR1 LGHNA and CDR2 YSLEER come from the germline V gene. The V segment lost 0 bases and the J segment 0 bases; nucleotides outside the gene matches: 2. CDR3 in DNA: TGCGCCAGCAGCCAAGATGGGACAGTCTCTGGAAACACCATATATTTT. Amino acid sequence: CASSQDGTVSGNTIYF.

V and J are TRBV7-8 and TRBJ2-1; 9 bases align to TRBD2. Germline V gives CDR1 SGHVS, CDR2 FQNEAQ. The CDR3 runs 15 residues. V shed 3 bases, J shed 6 bases, and the junction held 6 bases outside the gene matches. The CDR3 bases are TGTGCCAGCAGCTTTATTAGCGGGAGTTTCAATGAGCAGTTCTTC. As protein: CASSFISGSFNEQFF.

The chain uses TRBV10-1 and TRBJ2-7; 10 positions match TRBD2. From germline, CDR1 is WNHNN and CDR2 SYGVQD (reference sequence). The V segment lost 8 bases and the J segment 0 bases; nucleotides outside the gene matches: 7. CDR3 length equals 15 residues. The CDR3 sequence: CASPPSGGASYEQYF. The CDR3 bases are TGCGCCAGCCCCCCTAGCGGGGGAGCCTCCTACGAGCAGTACTTC.

The gene calls are TRBV11-1 and TRBJ2-3, with TRBD2 identical over 10 bases. Germline CDR1 SGHAT, CDR2 FQDESV (reference sequence). V trimming: 0 bases; J trimming: 2 bases; junction bases outside the gene matches: 2. The CDR3 is 16 residues long. The CDR3 sequence is CASSLAGLANTDTQYF. In DNA, the CDR3 is TGTGCCAGCAGCTTAGCGGGACTAGCGAACACAGATACGCAGTATTTT.

V and J are TRBV5-4 and TRBJ1-2; no reliable D call. This CDR3 spans 13 amino acids. The germline gives CDR1 SGHNT, CDR2 YYREEE (reference sequence). The V end lost 1 base, the J end lost 0 bases, and 4 bases lay between the germline ends. The CDR3 here is CASSLRANYGYTF. CDR3 DNA: TGTGCCAGCAGCTTGAGAGCTAACTATGGCTACACCTTC.

CDR3 DNA: TGTGCCAGCTCACCAGGGCAGGGGGCTAACTATGGCTACACCTTC. This translates into CASSPGQGANYGYTF. This sequence joins TRBV18 and TRBJ1-2, with 7 bases fitting TRBD1. CDR3 length: 15 residues. Germline lookup yields CDR1 KGHSH and CDR2 LQKENI. Trimming at V came to 2 bases and at J to 0 bases, leaving 3 bases not matched to a gene.

This rearrangement joins TRBV9 to TRBJ1-1; the D gene is possibly TRBD1 (6 bases). CDR1 is SGDLS, CDR2 YYNGEE, per germline. The V and J ends lost 4 bases and 1 base respectively, with 14 bases between them. CDR3 length: 15 residues. CDR3 loop: CASSPRGAPNTEAFF. For the CDR3, the DNA is TGTGCCAGCAGCCCCCGGGGGGCCCCGAACACTGAAGCTTTCTTT.

This clone was picked up a small number of times. The chain uses TRBV4-3 and TRBJ1-6; 11 positions match TRBD1. The V gene's germline CDR1 is LGHNA and CDR2 YSLEER. V trimming: 3 bases; J trimming: 9 bases; junction bases outside the gene matches: 7. The CDR3 extends over 16 amino acids. The CDR3 is CASSHASGTGGSPLHF. The CDR3 DNA reads TGCGCCAGCAGCCACGCTTCCGGGACAGGGGGTTCACCCCTCCACTTT.

This clone was observed once. The chain couples TRBV19 to TRBJ1-2; tentatively, D is TRBD1 (5 bases). The CDR3 has 15 amino acids. From germline, CDR1 is LNHDA and CDR2 SQIVND (reference sequence). Deletions cut 4 bases from V and 0 bases from J, with 12 bases between. CDR3 sequence reads: CASSTYGQANYGYTF. The CDR3, as DNA: TGTGCCAGTAGTACCTACGGACAAGCTAACTATGGCTACACCTTC.

The chain recombines TRBV4-2 with TRBJ2-5; 8 bases fit TRBD1. The J call may be wrong; the DNA end is better matched by TRBJ2-7. Germline CDR1 is LGHNA and CDR2 is YNFKEQ. The CDR3 consists of 16 residues. CDR3 sequence: CASSQGPGQDYYEQYF. Written as DNA, the CDR3 is TGTGCCAGCAGCCAAGGTCCGGGACAGGATTACTACGAGCAGTACTTC.

This clone occurred once. The chain uses TRBV30 and TRBJ2-3; the D gene is possibly TRBD2 (6 bases). The CDR3 sequence is 15 residues long. V shed 2 bases and J shed 0 bases, with 12 bases lying between them. Per germline, CDR1 GTSNPN and CDR2 SVGIG (reference sequence). CDR3 amino acids: CAWSSMGGSTDTQYF. The CDR3 DNA sequence: TGTGCCTGGAGTTCGATGGGGGGAAGCACAGATACGCAGTATTTT.

The rearrangement uses TRBV5-1 and TRBJ2-1; a possible D gene is TRBD2 (6 bases). From germline, CDR1 is SGHRS and CDR2 YFSETQ. V was clipped by 4 bases and J by 5 bases, with 13 bases between them. CDR3 length equals 14 residues. CDR3 in DNA: TGCGCCAGCAGCCCGGGACTTGGCCACAATGAGCAGTTCTTC. Encoded protein: CASSPGLGHNEQFF.

V and J are TRBV7-6 and TRBJ1-2, with D uncertain. The CDR3 loop spans 17 amino acids. Per germline, CDR1 SGHVS and CDR2 FNYEAQ. V was shortened by 0 bases and J by 1 base, with 15 bases between the two germline ends. Written as DNA, the CDR3 is TGTGCCAGCAGCTTAGCGGCGGCGGGAGATTTTAACTATGGCTACACCTTC. Protein product: CASSLAAAGDFNYGYTF.

The chain employs TRBV7-6 and TRBJ2-2, with 12 bases that match TRBD1. The V gene end was trimmed by 5 bases and the J gene end by 3 bases; junction bases not matched to a gene: 10. Germline V gene sequence: CDR1 SGHVS, CDR2 FNYEAQ. CDR3 size: 18 residues. CDR3 residues: CASSETPGQGAYTGELFF. For the CDR3, the DNA is TGTGCCAGCAGCGAGACACCGGGACAGGGGGCATACACCGGGGAGCTGTTTTTT.

The table lists this clone with a few counts. The gene calls are TRBV9 and TRBJ2-5; 9 bases match TRBD2. The CDR3 has 14 amino acids. V was clipped by 3 bases and J by 5 bases; unmatched bases: 5. Germline lookup yields CDR1 SGDLS and CDR2 YYNGEE. CDR3 coding DNA: TGTGCCAGCAGCGCGGGACTAGCTGTGGAGACCCAGTACTTC. Protein: CASSAGLAVETQYF.